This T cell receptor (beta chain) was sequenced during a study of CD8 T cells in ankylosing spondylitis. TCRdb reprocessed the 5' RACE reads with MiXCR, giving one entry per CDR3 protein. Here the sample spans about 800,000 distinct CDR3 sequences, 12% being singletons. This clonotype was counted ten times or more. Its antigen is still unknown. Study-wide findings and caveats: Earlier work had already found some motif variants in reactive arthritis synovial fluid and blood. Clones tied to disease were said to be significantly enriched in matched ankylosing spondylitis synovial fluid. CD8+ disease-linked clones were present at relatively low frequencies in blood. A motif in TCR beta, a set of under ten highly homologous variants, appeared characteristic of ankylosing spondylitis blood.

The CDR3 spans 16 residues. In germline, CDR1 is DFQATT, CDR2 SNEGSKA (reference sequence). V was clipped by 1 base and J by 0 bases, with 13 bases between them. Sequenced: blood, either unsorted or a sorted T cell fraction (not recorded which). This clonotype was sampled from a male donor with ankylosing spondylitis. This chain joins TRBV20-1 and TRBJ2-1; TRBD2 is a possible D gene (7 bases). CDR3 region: CSARVYAGASYNEQFF. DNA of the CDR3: TGCAGTGCTAGAGTCTACGCGGGGGCCTCCTACAATGAGCAGTTCTTC.